This T cell receptor (beta chain) was sequenced for a study of shared clonotypes between healthy human individuals. The assay ran at deep level. TCRdb keeps only in-frame clones here, not all; method: immunoSEQ multiplex PCR. The sample has roughly 650,000 clones, about 95% seen once. Trimming took off 5 bases at V and 4 bases at J, with 12 bases between the two ends. CDR1 and CDR2 from the germline V gene are SNHLY and FYNNEI. The CDR3 extends over 13 amino acids. Terminally differentiated effector memory CD45RA+ cells were excluded from the naive CD8 cells, which were CD45RO-negative and positively selected for CCR7.

Source material: naive CD8+ T cells sorted from blood. The gene calls are TRBV2 and TRBJ2-7, with D possibly TRBD2 on 7 matching bases. This sequence was found in a woman in her 30s in good health. This CDR3 is CASSRGRGYEQYF. The CDR3 DNA reads as TGTGCCAGCAGTAGGGGGAGGGGGTACGAGCAGTACTTC.